This T cell receptor beta chain is drawn from a study of siplizumab effects on memory and regulatory T cells. Assay: immunoSEQ multiplex PCR; the TCRdb copy retains only in-frame clones and omits some. Here the sample spans fewer than 85,000 clones, approximately 86% being singletons. Germline assignment: CDR1 SEHNR and CDR2 FQNEAQ (reference sequence). The CDR3 has 14 amino acids. V was trimmed by 3 bases and J by 3 bases, leaving 9 bases between them. This clone was detected only a few times. The chain joins TRBV7-9 to TRBJ1-5, with a weak D call TRBD1 (6 bases). The clonotype was recovered from a human donor in good health. Material: Tregs sorted from blood. CDR3 nucleotides: TGTGCCAGCAGCTTGGGGGCAATCAATCAGCCCCAGCATTTT. Translation: CASSLGAINQPQHF.